This is a list of T cell receptor beta chains from one sample in a study of CD8 T cells in Susac syndrome. TCRdb recomputed calls from the immunoSEQ multiplex PCR reads with MiXCR, one row per CDR3 protein. Altogether 50,000 to 65,000 distinct CDR3 sequences are present, 85% to 95% being singletons, with the ten largest covering about 0.21%. Sequencing used CD8+ T cells from PBMCs. These receptors were taken from a human donor in good health. Both conserved end residues are part of each CDR3. Each record gives: D gene, V gene, J gene, clone size, CDR3 DNA, CDR3 protein. The D gene is left open where the match is weak. Some rows have no size entry. The others give once, few or many, or a class for an expanded clone.

NA	TRBV29-1	TRBJ2-7	NA	TGCAGCGTTGAATTTGGAGGAACTACCTACGAGCAGTACTTC	CSVEFGGTTYEQYF
NA	TRBV5-1	TRBJ2-1	NA	TGCGCCAGCAGCTTGGGTAGGGGGACCCGCTCCTACAATGAGCAGTTCTTC	CASSLGRGTRSYNEQFF
TRBD1	TRBV27	TRBJ2-7	NA	TGTGCCAGCAGTTTAAGACAGGGGGCTACCTACGAGCAGTACTTC	CASSLRQGATYEQYF
NA	TRBV4-1	TRBJ1-1	NA	TGCGCCAGCAGCCAAAAGGCTGTGAACACTGAAGCTTTCTTT	CASSQKAVNTEAFF
NA	TRBV20-1	TRBJ2-3	few	TGCAGTGCTAGAGATCGTACAGCGGGCAGCACAGATACGCAGTATTTT	CSARDRTAGSTDTQYF
NA	TRBV5-4	TRBJ1-1	NA	TGTGCCAGCAGCTTGGCCTCGACTGAAGCTTTCTTT	CASSLASTEAFF
NA	TRBV28	TRBJ2-3	few	TGTGCCAGCAGCCCTCTCACAGGGTCCACAGATACGCAGTATTTT	CASSPLTGSTDTQYF
NA	TRBV13	TRBJ2-5	few	TGTGCCAGCAGCGGACCCGGGACCCAGGAGACCCAGTACTTC	CASSGPGTQETQYF
NA	TRBV2	TRBJ1-5	NA	TGTGCCAGCACCGACGGGGATCAGCCCCAGCATTTT	CASTDGDQPQHF
NA	TRBV6-2/TRBV6-3	TRBJ2-1	NA	TGTGCCAGCAGTCGAGGGGCCGACCTCTACAATGAGCAGTTCTTC	CASSRGADLYNEQFF
NA	TRBV28	TRBJ2-1	NA	TGTGCCAGCAAGCGTGAGGCGGCGGACAATGAGCAGTTCTTC	CASKREAADNEQFF
TRBD1	TRBV27	TRBJ2-7	NA	TGTGCCAGCAGTTTATCGGGACAGGCCTACGAGCAGTACTTC	CASSLSGQAYEQYF
NA	TRBV7-9	TRBJ1-1	once	TGTGCCAGCAGCTTAGCGCGGCGGCTAAACACTGAAGCTTTCTTT	CASSLARRLNTEAFF
NA	TRBV12-3/TRBV12-4	TRBJ1-2	NA	TGTGCCAGCAGTTCCAAGGACTCTTCCAACTATGGCTACACCTTC	CASSSKDSSNYGYTF
NA	TRBV5-1	TRBJ2-6	NA	TGCGCCAGCAGCTTTAATACCGATCGCTCTGGGGCCAACGTCCTGACTTTC	CASSFNTDRSGANVLTF
TRBD2	TRBV7-2	TRBJ2-1	once	TGTGCCAGCACCGGGAGCGGGGGCTCCTACAATGAGCAGTTCTTC	CASTGSGGSYNEQFF
NA	TRBV20-1	TRBJ1-2	NA	TGCAGTGCTAGCGATATAGACAGGAGAGCTAACTATGGCTACACCTTC	CSASDIDRRANYGYTF
NA	TRBV3-1	TRBJ1-1	NA	TGTGCCAGCAGCCCCCCATATGGGCGTGGCACTGAAGCTTTCTTT	CASSPPYGRGTEAFF
NA	TRBV5-4	TRBJ2-1	NA	TGTGCCAGCAGCCGCCTGACCGGGACTCCGCAGTTCTTC	CASSRLTGTPQFF
TRBD1	TRBV10-2	TRBJ2-7	NA	TGCGCCAGCAGGACAGGGACCTCCTACGAGCAGTACTTC	CASRTGTSYEQYF
TRBD1	TRBV20-1	TRBJ1-2	few	TGCAGTGCTAGTCACACCGGGACAGGGAAAGGCTACACCTTC	CSASHTGTGKGYTF
NA	TRBV5-5	TRBJ1-4	NA	TGTGCCAGCAGCCAACACTTCGAAGGGGCGCGAGAAAAACTGTTTTTT	CASSQHFEGAREKLFF
NA	TRBV6-2/TRBV6-3	TRBJ1-5	NA	TGTGCCAGCAGTTACCCCGGATATAGCAATCAGCCCCAGCATTTT	CASSYPGYSNQPQHF
NA	TRBV4-1	TRBJ2-1	NA	TGCGCCAGCAGGGACGCGAGCTCCTACAATGAGCAGTTCTTC	CASRDASSYNEQFF
NA	TRBV7-9	TRBJ1-5	NA	TGTGCCAGCACCGGGGGGCTCGGCCAGCCCCAGCATTTT	CASTGGLGQPQHF
NA	TRBV12-3/TRBV12-4	TRBJ2-1	NA	TGTGCCAGCAGTGGTTTGAGCTCATACAATGAGCAGTTCTTC	CASSGLSSYNEQFF
NA	TRBV12-3/TRBV12-4	TRBJ2-7	NA	TGTGCCAGCAGTTTCTCCAGCTCCTCCTACGAGCAGTACTTC	CASSFSSSSYEQYF
TRBD1	TRBV6-5	TRBJ2-1	NA	TGTGCCAGCACAAAGGGGACAGGGGGATACAATGAGCAGTTCTTC	CASTKGTGGYNEQFF
TRBD2	TRBV4-3	TRBJ2-1	few	TGCGCCAGCAGCCAAGACGGAGGACTAGCGTTAGGTGAGCAGTTCTTC	CASSQDGGLALGEQFF
TRBD2	TRBV5-1	TRBJ2-7	NA	TGCGCCAGCAGCTTGGGGGCCCTAGCGGGGATCACCTACGAGCAGTACTTC	CASSLGALAGITYEQYF
NA	TRBV20-1	TRBJ2-1	NA	TGCAGTGCCCCAGGGTTGGAGCGGCCGGCCTACAATGAGCAGTTCTTC	CSAPGLERPAYNEQFF
NA	TRBV2	TRBJ1-2	NA	TGTGCCAGCAGTGATAGGAAACAAACCTATGGCTACACCTTC	CASSDRKQTYGYTF
TRBD1	TRBV24-1	TRBJ2-3	NA	TGTGCCACCAGTGACCTTGGACAGGGAGGAGATACGCAGTATTTT	CATSDLGQGGDTQYF
NA	TRBV4-1	TRBJ2-7	NA	TGCGCCAGCAGCCAAGAACTGGGGTACGAGCAGTACTTC	CASSQELGYEQYF
NA	TRBV3-1	TRBJ2-5	NA	TGTGCCAGCAGCCTGTGGGCAGAAGAGACCCAGTACTTC	CASSLWAEETQYF
TRBD1	TRBV5-1	TRBJ1-2	NA	TGCGCCAGCAACACCGCGCAGGGGGCCTCGATATATGGCTACACCTTC	CASNTAQGASIYGYTF
NA	TRBV27	TRBJ2-3	NA	TGTGCCAGCAGTTTATTACCTAGCACAGATACGCAGTATTTT	CASSLLPSTDTQYF
NA	TRBV6-5	TRBJ1-6	NA	TGTGCCAGCGGGGTCGGATTTCGTTCACCCCTCCACTTT	CASGVGFRSPLHF
TRBD1	TRBV20-1	TRBJ2-7	NA	TGCAGTGCTAGGAGGGACAGGGAGGTATACGAGCAGTACTTC	CSARRDREVYEQYF
NA	TRBV2	TRBJ2-2	NA	TGTGCCAGCAGTGAATTAGGCACAGGGTGGAACACCGGGGAGCTGTTTTTT	CASSELGTGWNTGELFF
NA	TRBV6-2/TRBV6-3	TRBJ1-1	NA	TGTGCCAGCAGCTCGACAGCTTTTAACACTGAAGCTTTCTTT	CASSSTAFNTEAFF
NA	TRBV27	TRBJ1-2	NA	TGTGCCAGCACCCTCGGGTGGCCCCATTGGGGTTGGACCTTC	CASTLGWPHWGWTF
TRBD1	TRBV5-1	TRBJ1-2	NA	TGCGCCAGCAGCTGGGACAGCTACACTAACTATGGCTACACCTTC	CASSWDSYTNYGYTF
NA	TRBV7-9	TRBJ2-7	NA	TGTGCCAGCAGCTGGGACAATTCCTACGAGCAGTACTTC	CASSWDNSYEQYF
NA	TRBV27	TRBJ1-6	NA	TGTGCCAGCAGTTACAGGGATAATTCACCCCTCCACTTT	CASSYRDNSPLHF
NA	TRBV25-1	TRBJ1-5	NA	TGTGCCAGCTCCAATGGGGGGGTCCCCCACAATCAGCCCCAGCATTTT	CASSNGGVPHNQPQHF
TRBD2	TRBV27	TRBJ2-1	NA	TGTGCCAGCAGTTTGGCTAGCGGGGGGGCCGGCAATGAGCAGTTCTTC	CASSLASGGAGNEQFF
TRBD2	TRBV11-1	TRBJ2-2	once	TGTGCCAGCAGCTTAGATAGCGGGGGAGCTGTAGCCGGGGAGCTGTTTTTT	CASSLDSGGAVAGELFF
TRBD2	TRBV11-2	TRBJ2-2	NA	TGTGCCAGCAGCCCCGGACTAGCCAACACCGGGGAGCTGTTTTTT	CASSPGLANTGELFF
NA	TRBV10-3	TRBJ1-2	NA	TGTGCCATCACGGTTGGGGGGACTGGCTACACCTTC	CAITVGGTGYTF
NA	TRBV12-3/TRBV12-4	TRBJ1-1	NA	TGTGCCAGCAGACATAAACAGGGTAGGGGCACTGAAGCTTTCTTT	CASRHKQGRGTEAFF
TRBD2	TRBV27	TRBJ2-1	NA	TGTGCCAGCAGCGCTAGCGGGGCCTACAATGAGCAGTTCTTC	CASSASGAYNEQFF
NA	TRBV19	TRBJ1-2	NA	TGTGCCAGTACCCACGTCGGACCTGGGGTTGGCTATGGCTACACCTTC	CASTHVGPGVGYGYTF
TRBD2	TRBV28	TRBJ2-1	NA	TGTGCCAGCAGGGGCGGGGGGGACTCCTACAATGAGCAGTTCTTC	CASRGGGDSYNEQFF
TRBD1	TRBV5-5	TRBJ2-7	NA	TGTGCCAGCAGCTTGTCGGCTAACAGGGGCCCTTACGAGCAGTACTTC	CASSLSANRGPYEQYF
NA	TRBV13	TRBJ2-7	NA	TGTGCCAGCAGCTTAAGCGACAGGTTCTACGAGCAGTACTTC	CASSLSDRFYEQYF
TRBD1	TRBV5-5	TRBJ1-2	NA	TGTGCCAGCAGCTGGACAGGGGGCGAAAGTGAAGATGGCTACACCTTC	CASSWTGGESEDGYTF
NA	TRBV4-1	TRBJ2-7	NA	TGCGCCAGCAGCCAGGTCCAGACAGCTTCCTACGAGCAGTACTTC	CASSQVQTASYEQYF